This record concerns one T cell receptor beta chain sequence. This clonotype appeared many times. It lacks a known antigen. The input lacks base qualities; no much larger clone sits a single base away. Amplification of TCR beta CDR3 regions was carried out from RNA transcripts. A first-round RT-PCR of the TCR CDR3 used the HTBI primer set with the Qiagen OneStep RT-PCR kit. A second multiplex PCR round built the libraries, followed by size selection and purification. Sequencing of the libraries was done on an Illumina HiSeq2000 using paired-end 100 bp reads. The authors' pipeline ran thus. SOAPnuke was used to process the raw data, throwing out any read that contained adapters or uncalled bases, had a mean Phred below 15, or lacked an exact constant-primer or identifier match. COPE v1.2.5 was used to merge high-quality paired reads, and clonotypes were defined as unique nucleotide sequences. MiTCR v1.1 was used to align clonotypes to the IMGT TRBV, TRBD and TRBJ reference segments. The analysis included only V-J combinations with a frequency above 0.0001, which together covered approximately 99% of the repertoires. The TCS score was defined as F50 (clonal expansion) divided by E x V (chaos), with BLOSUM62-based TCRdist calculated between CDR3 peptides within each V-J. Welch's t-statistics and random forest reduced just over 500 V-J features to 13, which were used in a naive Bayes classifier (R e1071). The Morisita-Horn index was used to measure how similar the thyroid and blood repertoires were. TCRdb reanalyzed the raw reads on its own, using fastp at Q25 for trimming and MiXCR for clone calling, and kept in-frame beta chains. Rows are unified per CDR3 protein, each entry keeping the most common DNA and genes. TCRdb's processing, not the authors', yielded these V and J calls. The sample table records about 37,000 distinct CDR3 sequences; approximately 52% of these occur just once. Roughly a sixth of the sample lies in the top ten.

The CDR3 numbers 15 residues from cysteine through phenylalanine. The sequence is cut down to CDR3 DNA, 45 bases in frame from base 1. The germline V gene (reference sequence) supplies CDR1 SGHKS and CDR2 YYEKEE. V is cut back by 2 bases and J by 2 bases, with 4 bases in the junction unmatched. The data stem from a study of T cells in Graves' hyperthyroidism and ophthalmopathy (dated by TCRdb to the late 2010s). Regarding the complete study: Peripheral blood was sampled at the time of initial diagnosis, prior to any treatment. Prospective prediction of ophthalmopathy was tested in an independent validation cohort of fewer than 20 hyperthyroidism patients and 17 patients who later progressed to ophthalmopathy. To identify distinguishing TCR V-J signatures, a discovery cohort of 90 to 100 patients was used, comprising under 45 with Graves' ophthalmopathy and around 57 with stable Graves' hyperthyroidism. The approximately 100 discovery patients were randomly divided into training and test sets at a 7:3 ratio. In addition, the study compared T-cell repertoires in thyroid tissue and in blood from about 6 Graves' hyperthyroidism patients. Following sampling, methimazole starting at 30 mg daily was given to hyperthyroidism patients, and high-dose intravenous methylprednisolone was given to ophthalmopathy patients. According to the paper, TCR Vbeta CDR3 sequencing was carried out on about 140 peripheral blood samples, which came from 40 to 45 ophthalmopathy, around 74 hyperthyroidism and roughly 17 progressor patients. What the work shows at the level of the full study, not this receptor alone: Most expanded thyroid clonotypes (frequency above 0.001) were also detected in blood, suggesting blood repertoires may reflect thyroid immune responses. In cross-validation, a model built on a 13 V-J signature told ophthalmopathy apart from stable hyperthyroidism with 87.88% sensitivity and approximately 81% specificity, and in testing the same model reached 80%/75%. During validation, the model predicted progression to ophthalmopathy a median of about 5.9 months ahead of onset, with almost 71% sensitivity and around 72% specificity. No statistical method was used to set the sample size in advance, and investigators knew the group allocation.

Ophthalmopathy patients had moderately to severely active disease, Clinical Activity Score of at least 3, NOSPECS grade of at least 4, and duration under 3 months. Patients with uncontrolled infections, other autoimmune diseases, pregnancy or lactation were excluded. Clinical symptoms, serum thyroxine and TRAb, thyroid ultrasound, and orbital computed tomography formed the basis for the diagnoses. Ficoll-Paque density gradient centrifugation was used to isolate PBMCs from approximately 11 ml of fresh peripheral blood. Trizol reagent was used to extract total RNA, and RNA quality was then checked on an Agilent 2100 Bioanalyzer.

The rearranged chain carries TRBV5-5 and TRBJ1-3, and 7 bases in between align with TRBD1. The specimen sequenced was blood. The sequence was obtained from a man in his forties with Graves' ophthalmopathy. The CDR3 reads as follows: CASSLSTGTGNTIYF. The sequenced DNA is TGTGCCAGCAGCTTATCGACAGGGACTGGAAACACCATATATTTT.